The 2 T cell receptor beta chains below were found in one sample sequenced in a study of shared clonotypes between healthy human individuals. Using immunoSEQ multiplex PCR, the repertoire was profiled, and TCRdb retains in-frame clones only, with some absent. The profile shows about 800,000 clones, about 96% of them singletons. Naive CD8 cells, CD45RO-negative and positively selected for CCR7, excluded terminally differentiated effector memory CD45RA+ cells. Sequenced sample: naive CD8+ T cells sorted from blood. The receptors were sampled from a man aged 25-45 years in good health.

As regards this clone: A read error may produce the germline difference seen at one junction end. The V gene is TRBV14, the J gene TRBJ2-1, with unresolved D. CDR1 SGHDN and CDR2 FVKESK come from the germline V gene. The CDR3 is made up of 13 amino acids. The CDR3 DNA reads TGTGCCAGCAGCCAATTCTCCAACAATGAGCAGTTCTTC. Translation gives CASSQFSNNEQFF.

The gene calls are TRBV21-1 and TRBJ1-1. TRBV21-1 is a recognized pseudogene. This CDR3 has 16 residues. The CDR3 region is CASAEIGPGENTEAFF. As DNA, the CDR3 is TGTGCCAGCGCTGAAATTGGGCCGGGAGAGAACACTGAAGCTTTCTTT.